The T cell receptor (beta chain) under discussion was sequenced for a study of cytomegalovirus exposure and HLA in healthy donors. Overall study findings and caveats: Roughly even sequencing depth across donors was the assumption behind the presence/absence analyses. HLA-A and HLA-B allele assignments for most subjects were reportedly predicted accurately using TCR beta sequences.

It was with 60 Vbeta and 13 Jbeta primers that the PCR ran. The table came from immunoSEQ multiplex PCR; TCRdb's copy has only in-frame clones and leaves some out. Among approximately 130,000 clones listed, 75% were seen once. With respect to this clone: Its antigen is currently unknown.

The sequence came from a man aged 25-40 years in good health and CMV-seronegative. The sequencing sample was made of PBMCs.

CDR3 sequence reads: CASSQSDTKKETQYF. CDR3 coding DNA: TGCGCCAGCAGTCAATCGGACACTAAAAAAGAGACCCAGTACTTC. The chain carries TRBV23-1 and TRBJ2-5, with D possibly TRBD1 on 5 matching bases. TRBV23-1 is assigned to the ORF class and has an uncertain function. The CDR3 spans 15 residues. The ends were cut back, 0 bases at V and 3 bases at J, with 11 bases in the middle.